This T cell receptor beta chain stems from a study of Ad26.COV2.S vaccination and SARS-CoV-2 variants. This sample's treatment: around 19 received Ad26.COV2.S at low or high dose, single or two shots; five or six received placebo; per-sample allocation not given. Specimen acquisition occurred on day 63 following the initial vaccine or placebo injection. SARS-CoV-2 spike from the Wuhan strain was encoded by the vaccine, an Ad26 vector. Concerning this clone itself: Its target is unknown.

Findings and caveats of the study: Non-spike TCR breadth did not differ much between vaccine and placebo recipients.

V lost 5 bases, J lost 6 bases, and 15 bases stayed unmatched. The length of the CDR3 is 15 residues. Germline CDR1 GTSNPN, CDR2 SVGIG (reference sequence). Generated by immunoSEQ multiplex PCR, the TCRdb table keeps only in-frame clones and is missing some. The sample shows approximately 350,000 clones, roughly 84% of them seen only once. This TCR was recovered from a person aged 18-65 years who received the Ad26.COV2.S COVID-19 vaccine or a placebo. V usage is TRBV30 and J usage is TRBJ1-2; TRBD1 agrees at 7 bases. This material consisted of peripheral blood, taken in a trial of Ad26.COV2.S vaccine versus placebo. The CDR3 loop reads CAWSLRVGGADGYTF. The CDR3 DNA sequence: TGTGCCTGGTCCCTCAGGGTAGGGGGCGCGGATGGCTACACCTTC. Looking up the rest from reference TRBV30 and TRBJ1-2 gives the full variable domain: SQTIHQWPATLVQPVGSPLSLECTVEGTSNPNLYWYRQAAGRGLQLLFYSVGIGQISSEVPQNLSASRPQDRQFILSSKKLLLSDSGFYLCAWSLRVGGADGYTFGSGTRLTVV.